Listed below are T cell receptor beta chains from one sample, sequenced in a study of CD8+CD57+ T cells in acquired aplastic anemia. Each CDR3 protein is one row after TCRdb ran MiXCR on the reads. Of 400,000 to 450,000 distinct CDR3 sequences detected, 55% to 70% appear once; the ten largest clones hold around 4%. The sequencing sample was made of sorted CD4+, CD8+, or CD8+CD57+ T cells (not recorded which) from PBMCs. Source of these receptors: a human donor in good health, serving as a control. Both conserved end residues are part of each CDR3. The D gene is left open where the match is weak. Size is stated for part of the rows, as once, few or many counts, or as a class when the clone is expanded.

D: TRBD1; V: TRBV15; size: .; J: TRBJ2-7; CDR3: CATSRGQASSYEQYF; DNA: TGTGCCACCAGCAGGGGACAGGCAAGCTCCTACGAGCAGTACTTC
D: .; V: TRBV7-2; size: .; J: TRBJ1-2; CDR3: CASSLPGGREYTF; DNA: TGTGCCAGCAGCCTACCCGGGGGCAGGGAGTACACCTTC
D: TRBD2; V: TRBV20-1; size: many; J: TRBJ2-1; CDR3: CSASTGGGYNEQFF; DNA: TGCAGTGCTAGCACGGGGGGGGGCTACAATGAGCAGTTCTTC
D: .; V: TRBV20-1; size: many; J: TRBJ1-3; CDR3: CSARDQPGAGNTIYF; DNA: TGCAGTGCTAGAGATCAGCCAGGGGCTGGAAACACCATATATTTT
D: .; V: TRBV15; size: many; J: TRBJ1-5; CDR3: CATSSDEGGSWGNQPQHF; DNA: TGTGCCACCAGCAGTGACGAGGGTGGCTCTTGGGGCAATCAGCCCCAGCATTTT
D: .; V: TRBV25-1; size: .; J: TRBJ2-1; CDR3: CASSDPSTASDEQFF; DNA: TGTGCCAGCAGTGACCCGAGTACCGCCTCGGATGAGCAGTTCTTC
D: .; V: TRBV7-2; size: .; J: TRBJ1-1; CDR3: CASSSAGEGLTGEAFF; DNA: TGTGCCAGCAGCTCAGCCGGGGAGGGGTTGACCGGGGAGGCTTTCTTT
D: .; V: TRBV29-1; size: many; J: TRBJ1-2; CDR3: CSVDQRHYGYTF; DNA: TGCAGCGTCGATCAGAGACACTATGGCTACACCTTC
D: .; V: TRBV12-3/TRBV12-4; size: .; J: TRBJ1-2; CDR3: CASTRDGPMDGYTF; DNA: TGTGCCAGCACCCGGGACGGACCTATGGATGGCTACACCTTC
D: TRBD1; V: TRBV10-3; size: .; J: TRBJ1-5; CDR3: CTISGQGNQPQHF; DNA: TGTACCATCTCCGGACAGGGCAATCAGCCCCAGCATTTT
D: .; V: TRBV5-1; size: many; J: TRBJ1-1; CDR3: CASSLMPGKNTEAFF; DNA: TGCGCCAGCAGCTTGATGCCCGGAAAGAACACTGAAGCTTTCTTT
D: .; V: TRBV4-1; size: many; J: TRBJ1-5; CDR3: CASSQYRVSQPQHF; DNA: TGCGCCAGCAGCCAATACAGGGTAAGTCAGCCCCAGCATTTT
D: .; V: TRBV2; size: .; J: TRBJ2-3; CDR3: CGGQRGGETQYF; DNA: TGTGGCGGCCAGAGGGGCGGAGAGACGCAGTATTTT
D: .; V: TRBV10-1; size: .; J: TRBJ2-2; CDR3: CATFVWALTTPSVW; DNA: TGCGCCACTTTCGTTTGGGCTTTGACTACGCCTTCGGTTTGG
D: TRBD1; V: TRBV5-1; size: many; J: TRBJ1-1; CDR3: CASSLDRGLNTEAFF; DNA: TGCGCCAGCAGCCTCGACAGGGGCTTGAACACTGAAGCTTTCTTT
D: TRBD1; V: TRBV11-2; size: many; J: TRBJ1-2; CDR3: CASSPGRAGGWGYTF; DNA: TGTGCCAGCAGCCCAGGACGCGCAGGGGGTTGGGGCTACACCTTC
D: TRBD1; V: TRBV10-3; size: .; J: TRBJ2-7; CDR3: CAISEGTGDCEQYF; DNA: TGTGCCATCAGCGAAGGGACAGGGGATTGCGAGCAGTACTTC
D: .; V: TRBV7-2; size: .; J: TRBJ2-2; CDR3: CASSFGYGELFF; DNA: TGCGCCAGCAGCTTCGGGTACGGGGAGCTGTTTTTT
D: .; V: TRBV7-9; size: .; J: TRBJ1-6; CDR3: CASSYQNSPLHF; DNA: TGTGCCAGCAGCTACCAAAATTCACCCCTCCACTTT
D: .; V: TRBV12-3/TRBV12-4; size: .; J: TRBJ2-7; CDR3: CATRDWEGQYF; DNA: TGTGCCACTAGAGACTGGGAAGGGCAGTACTTC
D: TRBD1; V: TRBV29-1; size: .; J: TRBJ2-7; CDR3: CSVRTGSGEQYF; DNA: TGCAGCGTGCGGACAGGGAGCGGTGAGCAGTACTTC
D: TRBD1; V: TRBV7-2; size: .; J: TRBJ2-7; CDR3: CASSRITGTELYYEQYF; DNA: TGTGCCAGCAGTCGAATTACGGGGACAGAGTTATACTACGAGCAGTACTTC
D: .; V: TRBV29-1; size: .; J: TRBJ1-4; CDR3: CSVDSTEVDEKLFF; DNA: TGCAGCGTTGACAGCACAGAAGTTGATGAAAAACTGTTTTTT
D: TRBD2; V: TRBV4-1; size: many; J: TRBJ2-3; CDR3: CASSQDGGTTNTDTQYF; DNA: TGCGCCAGCAGCCAAGATGGAGGGACTACCAACACAGATACGCAGTATTTT
D: TRBD1; V: TRBV10-3; size: few; J: TRBJ2-7; CDR3: CAISTESGTVSYEQYF; DNA: TGTGCCATCAGCACAGAATCCGGGACAGTGTCCTACGAGCAGTACTTC
D: .; V: TRBV7-2; size: .; J: TRBJ2-6; CDR3: CASSFRGQYNEQF; DNA: TGTGCCAGCAGCTTCCGGGGGCAGTACAATGAGCAGTTC
D: .; V: TRBV10-3; size: .; J: TRBJ1-2; CDR3: CAISGTEGYTF; DNA: TGTGCCATCAGCGGGACGGAGGGCTACACCTTC
D: TRBD1; V: TRBV12-3/TRBV12-4; size: .; J: TRBJ1-1; CDR3: CASSWDRVTEAFF; DNA: TGTGCCAGCAGTTGGGACAGGGTCACTGAAGCTTTCTTT
D: TRBD2; V: TRBV7-2; size: .; J: TRBJ2-1; CDR3: CASSARLAGGLSEQFF; DNA: TGTGCCAGCAGCGCAAGACTAGCGGGGGGGCTCAGTGAGCAGTTCTTC
D: .; V: TRBV20-1; size: many; J: TRBJ2-2; CDR3: CSARQVGGPHGELFF; DNA: TGCAGTGCTAGACAAGTGGGGGGCCCTCACGGGGAGCTGTTTTTT
D: .; V: TRBV2; size: once; J: TRBJ2-6; CDR3: CASQRRFGANVLTF; DNA: TGTGCCAGTCAACGTAGGTTTGGGGCCAACGTCCTGACTTTC
D: TRBD1; V: TRBV20-1; size: once; J: TRBJ2-7; CDR3: CSAATDRATYEQYF; DNA: TGCAGTGCCGCCACGGACAGGGCTACCTACGAGCAGTACTTC
D: .; V: TRBV27; size: .; J: TRBJ1-6; CDR3: CASSLFGGYPLHF; DNA: TGTGCCAGCAGTTTATTCGGGGGCTACCCCCTCCACTTT
D: TRBD2; V: TRBV9; size: once; J: TRBJ2-7; CDR3: CASSAGGGWYYEQYF; DNA: TGTGCCAGCAGCGCTGGCGGGGGGTGGTACTATGAGCAGTACTTC
D: .; V: TRBV2; size: many; J: TRBJ2-5; CDR3: CASSAHTGYPQETQYF; DNA: TGTGCCAGCAGCGCCCACACAGGGTACCCCCAAGAGACCCAGTACTTC
D: .; V: TRBV7-9; size: .; J: TRBJ1-2; CDR3: CASSCEGNSNEQYTF; DNA: TGTGCCAGCAGCTGCGAGGGGAACAGCAATGAGCAGTACACCTTC
D: TRBD2; V: TRBV12-3/TRBV12-4; size: .; J: TRBJ2-2; CDR3: CASSQGLAGAVGELFF; DNA: TGTGCCAGCAGTCAGGGACTAGCGGGGGCAGTCGGGGAGCTGTTTTTT
D: TRBD1; V: TRBV2; size: many; J: TRBJ2-7; CDR3: CASSARQGAGEQYF; DNA: TGTGCCAGCAGCGCTAGACAGGGGGCTGGCGAGCAGTACTTC
D: .; V: TRBV4-1; size: many; J: TRBJ1-5; CDR3: CASSQDQGGFRTQHF; DNA: TGCGCCAGCAGCCAAGATCAAGGGGGATTTAGGACCCAGCATTTT
D: .; V: TRBV12-3/TRBV12-4; size: many; J: TRBJ1-1; CDR3: CASSSQMGTEAFF; DNA: TGTGCCAGCAGTAGTCAAATGGGAACTGAAGCTTTCTTT
D: .; V: TRBV28; size: many; J: TRBJ1-1; CDR3: CARTSGTGNTEAFF; DNA: TGTGCCAGGACCTCAGGGACGGGGAACACTGAAGCTTTCTTT
D: TRBD2; V: TRBV10-3; size: .; J: TRBJ2-1; CDR3: CAISMTGAGGQFF; DNA: TGTGCCATCAGCATGACAGGAGCGGGGGGGCAGTTCTTC
D: .; V: TRBV2; size: .; J: TRBJ1-1; CDR3: CASSLQPVRARAEAFF; DNA: TGTGCCAGCAGCCTACAGCCGGTTAGGGCGAGAGCTGAAGCTTTCTTT
D: TRBD1; V: TRBV9; size: .; J: TRBJ1-1; CDR3: CASSVVDRKLYGSFF; DNA: TGTGCCAGCAGCGTAGTGGACAGGAAGCTCTATGGCTCTTTCTTT
D: .; V: TRBV2; size: .; J: TRBJ2-7; CDR3: CASIFDQEQYF; DNA: TGTGCCAGCATTTTCGACCAGGAGCAGTACTTC
D: TRBD1; V: TRBV4-2; size: many; J: TRBJ1-6; CDR3: CASSQGTLAGGWPLHF; DNA: TGTGCCAGCAGCCAAGGGACTCTTGCAGGGGGATGGCCCCTCCACTTT
D: TRBD2; V: TRBV5-1; size: .; J: TRBJ2-7; CDR3: CASSLVASGGADYEQYF; DNA: TGCGCCAGCAGCTTGGTGGCTAGCGGGGGGGCGGACTACGAGCAGTACTTC
D: TRBD1; V: TRBV7-2; size: many; J: TRBJ2-6; CDR3: CASSPGDRGVRANVLTF; DNA: TGTGCCAGCAGCCCGGGGGACAGGGGGGTGAGGGCCAACGTCCTGACTTTC
D: .; V: TRBV19; size: .; J: TRBJ1-6; CDR3: CASSIGAEKLFFF; DNA: TGTGCCAGTAGTATAGGCGCTGAAAAACTGTTTTTTTTT
D: .; V: TRBV4-1; size: many; J: TRBJ1-5; CDR3: CASSQARLGVDQPQHF; DNA: TGCGCCAGCAGCCAAGCACGTTTAGGGGTGGATCAGCCCCAGCATTTT
D: TRBD1; V: TRBV6-1; size: few; J: TRBJ2-3; CDR3: CASTGQGKRTDTQYF; DNA: TGTGCCAGCACGGGACAGGGTAAGAGGACAGATACGCAGTATTTT